This is a list of T cell receptor beta chains from one sample in a study of T-cell memory formation after mild COVID-19. MiXCR, applied by TCRdb to the 5' RACE reads, yields one record per CDR3 protein. The sample records some 97,000 distinct CDR3 sequences, 11% being singletons. Sequenced input: PBMCs or a T cell subset sorted from them (not recorded which). The receptors were sampled from a man aged 18 to 29 who had mild COVID-19 (a few samples of this study predate the infection). Cell type and time point are not known. CDR3s include the opening cysteine and the closing phenylalanine or tryptophan. The D gene is left open where the match is weak. Expanded clones get a size class; other rows say once, few or many, or leave the size out.

TRBJ1-4,-,-,TRBV5-1,15,CASSLESWVNEKLFF,TGCGCCAGCAGCTTGGAGTCGTGGGTTAATGAAAAACTGTTTTTT
TRBJ1-6,-,-,TRBV5-1,14,CASSLSGGNSPLHF,TGCGCCAGCAGCTTGTCGGGGGGTAATTCACCCCTCCACTTT
TRBJ2-1,-,-,TRBV1,18,CTSSSRRPWQSSYNEQFF,TGCACCAGCAGCTCCCGTCGCCCATGGCAGTCCTCCTACAATGAGCAGTTCTTC
TRBJ1-2,-,-,TRBV6-6,12,CASNKGIYGYTF,TGTGCCAGCAACAAGGGAATCTATGGCTACACCTTC
TRBJ1-1,few,-,TRBV4-1,14,CASSQYTGNTEAFF,TGCGCCAGCAGCCAATATACAGGGAACACTGAAGCTTTCTTT
TRBJ1-5,few,-,TRBV7-2,15,CASSLVDTGIQPQHF,TGTGCCAGCAGCTTAGTCGACACAGGGATTCAGCCCCAGCATTTT
TRBJ1-1,many,-,TRBV7-8,12,CASSLGATEAFF,TGTGCCAGCAGCCTGGGGGCCACTGAAGCTTTCTTT
TRBJ2-5,few,TRBD2,TRBV10-1,16,CASSEAGGPGQETQYF,TGCGCCAGCAGTGAAGCGGGGGGGCCCGGGCAAGAGACCCAGTACTTC
TRBJ2-2,few,TRBD1,TRBV24-1,18,CATSEGGQGYANTGELFF,TGTGCCACCAGTGAGGGGGGACAGGGTTACGCGAACACCGGGGAGCTGTTTTTT
TRBJ2-7,few,-,TRBV18,13,CASSPDRSYEQYF,TGTGCCAGCTCACCAGACAGGTCCTACGAGCAGTACTTC
TRBJ1-5,-,-,TRBV7-2,14,CASSSDSLGQPQHF,TGTGCCAGCAGCTCCGACAGCCTAGGGCAGCCCCAGCATTTT
TRBJ2-1,-,TRBD2,TRBV6-5,15,CASSPTGTSDNEQFF,TGTGCCAGCAGCCCAACCGGGACTAGCGACAATGAGCAGTTCTTC
TRBJ1-4,-,-,TRBV28,11,CASSRPEKLFF,TGTGCCAGCAGTAGGCCTGAAAAACTGTTTTTT
TRBJ1-5,few,-,TRBV4-2,15,CASSRVDWGNQPQHF,TGTGCCAGCAGCCGTGTGGACTGGGGCAATCAGCCCCAGCATTTT
TRBJ2-1,many,TRBD1,TRBV6-4,18,CASSDGPGTGGEKDEQFF,TGTGCCAGCAGTGACGGCCCCGGGACAGGGGGCGAAAAGGATGAGCAGTTCTTC
TRBJ2-5,-,-,TRBV27,16,CASSLSGDRIAETQYF,TGTGCCAGCAGTTTATCGGGGGACCGAATCGCAGAGACCCAGTACTTC
TRBJ2-7,few,-,TRBV7-2,13,CASSPGPTLEQYF,TGTGCCAGCAGCCCGGGTCCTACCTTGGAGCAGTACTTC
TRBJ2-7,-,TRBD1,TRBV4-1,16,CASSQVPGTVSYEQYF,TGCGCCAGCAGCCAAGTGCCCGGGACAGTCTCCTACGAGCAGTACTTC
TRBJ2-7,few,-,TRBV9,13,CASSHPPYYEQYF,TGTGCCAGCAGCCATCCACCGTACTACGAGCAGTACTTC
TRBJ1-2,few,TRBD1,TRBV9,14,CASSVGRGLGGYTF,TGTGCCAGCAGCGTGGGCAGGGGGCTGGGCGGCTACACCTTC
TRBJ2-2,-,-,TRBV7-2,18,CASSPRPSISGLTGELFF,TGTGCCAGCAGTCCCAGGCCTAGCATATCAGGACTAACCGGGGAGCTGTTTTTT
TRBJ2-2,few,TRBD2,TRBV7-2,16,CASSSLGREGSGELFF,TGTGCCAGCAGCTCCCTGGGGAGGGAAGGGTCCGGGGAGCTGTTTTTT
TRBJ2-1,-,TRBD1,TRBV7-9,16,CASSLVGGEYYNEQFF,TGTGCCAGCAGCTTAGTAGGGGGCGAGTACTACAATGAGCAGTTCTTC
TRBJ2-5,few,TRBD2,TRBV7-2,14,CASTPPGGGETQYF,TGTGCCAGCACCCCCCCGGGGGGTGGAGAGACCCAGTACTTC